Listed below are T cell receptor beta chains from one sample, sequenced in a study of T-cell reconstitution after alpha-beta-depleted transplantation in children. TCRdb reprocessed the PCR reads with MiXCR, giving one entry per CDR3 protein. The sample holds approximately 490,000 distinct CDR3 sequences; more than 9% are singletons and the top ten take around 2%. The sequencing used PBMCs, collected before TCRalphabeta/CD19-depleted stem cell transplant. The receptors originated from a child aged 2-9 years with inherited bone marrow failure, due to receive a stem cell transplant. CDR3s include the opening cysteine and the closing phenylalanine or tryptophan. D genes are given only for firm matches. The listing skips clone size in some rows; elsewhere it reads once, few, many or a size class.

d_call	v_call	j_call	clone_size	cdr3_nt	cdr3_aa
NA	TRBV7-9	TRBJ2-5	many	TGTGCCAGCACCTCGTTGGGAGAGACCCAGTACTTC	CASTSLGETQYF
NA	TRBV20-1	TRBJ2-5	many	TGCAGTGCTAGAGATCATGCTTTCCAAGAGACCCAGTACTTC	CSARDHAFQETQYF
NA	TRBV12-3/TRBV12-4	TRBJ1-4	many	TGTGCCAGCAGTGACCGGGTAGGGCTGTTTTTT	CASSDRVGLFF
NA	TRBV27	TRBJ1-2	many	TGTGCCAGCACCTCTCGGGGGAATGGCTACACCTTC	CASTSRGNGYTF
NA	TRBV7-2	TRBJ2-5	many	TGTGCCAGCAGCCCGGGACCGATTTGGGAGACCCAGTACTTC	CASSPGPIWETQYF
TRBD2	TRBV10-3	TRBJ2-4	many	TGTGCCATCAGCCAGGCGGGGGGTAAATACATTCAGTACTTC	CAISQAGGKYIQYF
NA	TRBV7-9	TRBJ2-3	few	TGTGCCAGCGACCAGGACACTTTTACAGATACGCAGTATTTT	CASDQDTFTDTQYF
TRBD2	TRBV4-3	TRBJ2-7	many	TGCGCCAGCAGCCAAGGGCATAGCGGGAGTTACGAGCAGTACTTC	CASSQGHSGSYEQYF
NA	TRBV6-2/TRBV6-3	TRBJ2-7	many	TGTGCCAGCAGCTCTGAGGGATACGAGCAGTACTTC	CASSSEGYEQYF
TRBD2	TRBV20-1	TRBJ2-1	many	TGCAGTGCCAGTCGGGGCGGGAGTTACAATGAGCAGTTCTTC	CSASRGGSYNEQFF
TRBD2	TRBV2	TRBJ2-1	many	TGTGCCAGCAGTGAGGGCCCAGGACTCGGACTAGCGATCTTC	CASSEGPGLGLAIF
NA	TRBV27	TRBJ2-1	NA	TGTGCCAGCAGTTTATTTATCCGGGATGAGCAGTTCTTC	CASSLFIRDEQFF
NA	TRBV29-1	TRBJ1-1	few	TGCAGCGTTGTGTTTTTCAGGAACCCTCGTGAAGCTTTCTTT	CSVVFFRNPREAFF
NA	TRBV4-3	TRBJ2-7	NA	TGCGCCAGCAGCCAAGGGGGGGGGCTGAGCGACGAGCAGTACTTC	CASSQGGGLSDEQYF
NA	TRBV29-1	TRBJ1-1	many	TGCAGCGTTGAAGAGTCGGGGGCCACCTTGAACACTGAAGCTTTCTTT	CSVEESGATLNTEAFF